One and the same sample provided the 21 T cell receptor beta chains below, sequenced in a study of Ad26.COV2.S vaccination and SARS-CoV-2 variants. Assay used: immunoSEQ multiplex PCR; TCRdb lists only in-frame clones, some missing. Of 300,000 to 400,000 clones in the sample, roughly 91% are singletons; the top ten hold more than 3%. Treatment of the sample: 15 to 20 received Ad26.COV2.S at low or high dose, single or two shots; roughly 5 received placebo; per-sample allocation not given. Samples were taken on day 63 after the first vaccine or placebo injection. The sample consisted of peripheral blood, taken in a trial of Ad26.COV2.S vaccine versus placebo. The receptors were gathered from a person aged 18 to 59 who received the Ad26.COV2.S COVID-19 vaccine or a placebo.

The chain is built from TRBV2 and TRBJ2-7; 14 nucleotides line up with TRBD2. Germline V gene sequence: CDR1 SNHLY, CDR2 FYNNEI. Trimming took 6 bases from V and 3 from J; bases not matched to a gene: 4. The CDR3 sequence is 15 residues long. CDR3 coding DNA: TGTGCCAGCAGCGCGGGGACTAGCGGGGGCTACGAGCAGTACTTC. Its protein product is CASSAGTSGGYEQYF.

This chain links TRBV4-3 with TRBJ1-2; D not resolved. The CDR3 has 14 amino acids. Per the germline V gene, CDR1 is LGHNA and CDR2 is YSLEER. The V end lost 1 base, the J end lost 8 bases, and 14 bases lay between the germline ends. CDR3 sequence (DNA): TGCGCCAGCAGCCAAGGACTGGAGGGTACGGGCTACACCTTC. Protein sequence: CASSQGLEGTGYTF.

The gene calls are TRBV20-1 and TRBJ2-1, with D perhaps matching TRBD1 (5 bases). Trimming removed 3 bases from V and 5 bases from J, with 8 bases in between. The CDR3 extends over 12 amino acids. CDR1 and CDR2 (germline): DFQATT, SNEGSKA (reference sequence). The CDR3 sequence is CSASRQNNEQFF. CDR3 in DNA: TGCAGTGCTAGTAGACAGAACAATGAGCAGTTCTTC.

This rearrangement joins TRBV6-1 to TRBJ1-2; D remains ambiguous. Deletions cut 1 base from V and 5 bases from J, with 17 bases between. This CDR3 is built from 16 residues. Germline lookup yields CDR1 MNHNS and CDR2 SASEGT. The CDR3 DNA is TGTGCCAGCAGTGAAGTGGAGGTGATCGGTTGGTATGGCTACACCTTC. Translated: CASSEVEVIGWYGYTF.

The V and J genes are TRBV11-2 and TRBJ2-5; D possibly corresponds to TRBD2 (6 bases). This CDR3 is 15 amino acids long. Germline V CDR1 and CDR2: SGHAT, FQNNGV. V was cut by 1 base and J by 1 base, with 10 bases left in between. CDR3 residues: CASSLVRGFQETQYF. Here the CDR3 DNA reads TGTGCCAGCAGCTTAGTTCGGGGGTTCCAAGAGACCCAGTACTTC.

This clone was recorded only once. The chain has TRBV18 and TRBJ2-5; TRBD1 aligns across 10 bases. V lost 8 bases, J lost 2 bases, and 8 bases stayed unmatched. CDR1 is KGHSH, CDR2 LQKENI, per germline. The CDR3 is made up of 15 amino acids. The CDR3 region has the DNA TGTGCCAGCGTCCGAGGGACAGGGGATCAAGAGACCCAGTACTTC. Amino acids: CASVRGTGDQETQYF.

The chain has TRBV7-9 and TRBJ2-7, with 10 bases identical to TRBD1. The CDR3 spans 15 residues. CDR1 and CDR2 from the germline V gene are SEHNR and FQNEAQ (reference sequence). With 6 bases clipped from V and 5 bases from J, the junction kept 10 bases outside the gene matches. This CDR3 reads CASSWTGGSLDEQYF. The CDR3 DNA reads as TGTGCCAGCAGTTGGACAGGGGGTAGTCTCGACGAGCAGTACTTC.

This chain uses TRBV4-1 with TRBJ2-1; D may be TRBD2 (6 bases). V shed 4 bases and J shed 4 bases, with 17 bases lying between them. CDR3 length: 16 amino acids. Germline lookup yields CDR1 MGHRA and CDR2 YSYEKL. CDR3 amino acids: CASSPSRRGVYNEQFF. CDR3 nucleotide sequence: TGCGCCAGCAGCCCCTCGCGACGCGGGGTGTACAATGAGCAGTTCTTC.

The V call is TRBV6-1, the J call TRBJ1-5; D remains unclear. This CDR3 has 12 residues. V lost 3 bases and J lost 6, with 6 bases in between. CDR1 and CDR2 from the germline V gene are MNHNS and SASEGT. In nucleotides, the CDR3 is TGTGCCAGCAGTGAGATAGTTCAGCCCCAGCATTTT. Translating it yields CASSEIVQPQHF.

This chain connects TRBV10-3 to TRBJ1-5, with D tentatively TRBD1 (5 bases). This CDR3 spans 14 amino acids. CDR1 and CDR2 from the germline V gene are ENHRY and SYGVKD. V was shortened by 10 bases and J by 0 bases, with 13 bases between the two germline ends. The CDR3 bases are TGTGCCACCAGGGAGGGGTATAGCAATCAGCCCCAGCATTTT. Translation: CATREGYSNQPQHF.

This chain joins TRBV9 and TRBJ1-2; D may be TRBD1 (6 bases). V was clipped by 4 bases and J by 8 bases, with 18 bases between them. This CDR3 spans 14 amino acids. Per the germline V gene, CDR1 is SGDLS and CDR2 is YYNGEE. CDR3 coding DNA: TGTGCCAGCAGCCCTCGGACAGTCTGGAGGGGCTACACCTTC. Encoded protein: CASSPRTVWRGYTF.

The gene calls are TRBV7-9 and TRBJ2-3, with TRBD1 matching over 7 bases. V shed 5 bases, J shed 4 bases, and the junction held 9 bases outside the gene matches. Germline V lookup: CDR1 SEHNR, CDR2 FQNEAQ (reference sequence). The CDR3 is made up of 15 amino acids. The CDR3 loop reads CASSTRDSFPDTQYF. The CDR3 nucleotides are TGTGCCAGCAGCACCCGGGACAGCTTTCCAGATACGCAGTATTTT. Based on the CDR3 plus reference TRBV7-9 and TRBJ2-3, the full variable domain is DTGVSQNPRHKITKRGQNVTFRCDPISEHNRLYWYRQTLGQGPEFLTYFQNEAQLEKSRLLSDRFSAERPKGSFSTLEIQRTEQGDSAMYLCASSTRDSFPDTQYFGPGTRLTVL.

The rearrangement uses TRBV6-1 and TRBJ1-1, with D perhaps TRBD1 (5 bases). Trimming pared 3 bases from V and 7 bases from J, leaving 15 bases between. This CDR3 comprises 14 residues. CDR1 is MNHNS, CDR2 SASEGT, per germline. CDR3 residues: CASSDLSPGHEAFF. The CDR3 region has the DNA TGTGCCAGCAGTGATCTATCTCCAGGGCATGAAGCTTTCTTT.

The chain joins TRBV10-3 to TRBJ2-2; D perhaps matches TRBD1 (5 bases). The V gene's germline CDR1 is ENHRY and CDR2 SYGVKD. The CDR3 totals 14 residues. V gave up 4 bases and J gave up 7 bases, with 13 bases separating them. CDR3: CAISVGHRGGELFF. The DNA for the CDR3 is TGTGCCATCAGTGTGGGTCATAGGGGCGGGGAGCTGTTTTTT.

The genes are TRBV3-1 (or the pseudogene TRBV3-2) and TRBJ1-6; D ambiguous. From germline, CDR1 is LGHDT and CDR2 YNNKEL (reference sequence). CDR3 length: 12 residues. V lost 4 bases to trimming and J lost 16 bases, with 14 bases between them. This chain's CDR3 is CASSRSFGGLHF. CDR3 sequence (DNA): TGTGCCAGCAGCCGCTCTTTTGGTGGGCTCCACTTT.

The chain is built from TRBV4-1 and TRBJ1-2; possibly TRBD1 for D (5 bases). Germline V gives CDR1 MGHRA, CDR2 YSYEKL. This CDR3 contains 14 residues. Trimming took off 4 bases at V and 0 bases at J, with 9 bases between the two ends. CDR3 protein: CASSRQGSNYGYTF. The DNA for the CDR3 is TGCGCCAGCAGCCGCCAGGGATCTAACTATGGCTACACCTTC.

The genes are TRBV7-6 and TRBJ2-1; possible D gene TRBD2, 6 bases. The CDR3 runs to 15 residues. Per germline, CDR1 SGHVS and CDR2 FNYEAQ. With 3 bases removed from V and 5 bases from J, the gap between germline ends came to 14 bases. The CDR3 coding sequence is TGTGCCAGCAGCTTCTCCCGGGTAGCGGACAATGAGCAGTTCTTC. Its protein product is CASSFSRVADNEQFF.

V gene TRBV11-3 combines with J gene TRBJ2-7, with D unclear. Germline V lookup: CDR1 SGHNT, CDR2 YENEEA. Trimming stripped 2 bases from V and 0 bases from J, with 5 bases between. The CDR3 length is 13 residues. CDR3 sequence: CASSLTDSYEQYF. The DNA for the CDR3 is TGTGCCAGCAGCTTAACGGACTCCTACGAGCAGTACTTC.

This sequence joins TRBV28 and TRBJ1-1; D remains ambiguous. This CDR3 region has 11 residues. V lost 8 bases to trimming and J lost 1 base, with 5 bases between them. Germline V CDR1 and CDR2: MDHEN, SYDVKM. DNA for the CDR3: TGTGCCAGCTCCTGGAACACTGAAGCTTTCTTT. Translated, it gives CASSWNTEAFF. The full variable domain, completed using reference TRBV28 and TRBJ1-1, is DVKVTQSSRYLVKRTGEKVFLECVQDMDHENMFWYRQDPGLGLRLIYFSYDVKMKEKGDIPEGYSVSREKKERFSLILESASTNQTSMYLCASSWNTEAFFGQGTRLTVV.

This rearrangement joins TRBV25-1 to TRBJ2-4, with 11 bases that match TRBD2. Germline V CDR1 and CDR2: MGHDK, SYGVNS. V trimming: 5 bases; J trimming: 6 bases; junction bases outside the gene matches: 3. CDR3 size: 14 residues. This chain's CDR3 is CASSPLAGGNIQYF. The CDR3 bases are TGTGCCAGCAGTCCGCTAGCGGGGGGAAACATTCAGTACTTC. Full variable domain (outside the CDR3, taken from reference TRBV25-1 and TRBJ2-4): EADIYQTPRYLVIGTGKKITLECSQTMGHDKMYWYQQDPGMELHLIHYSYGVNSTEKGDLSSESTVSRIRTEHFPLTLESARPSHTSQYLCASSPLAGGNIQYFGAGTRLSVL.

The chain joins TRBV6-5 to TRBJ1-6; 8 bases agree with TRBD1. Germline V gene data show CDR1 as MNHEY and CDR2 as SVGAGI. The CDR3 is 13 amino acids. V lost 6 bases and J lost 7; bases outside the gene matches: 2. The CDR3 DNA reads as TGTGCCAGCAGCGCAGGGGGCAATTCACCCCTCCACTTT. This gives the protein CASSAGGNSPLHF.